A selection of T cell receptor beta chains follows, all from one sample in a study of lymphopenia after photon versus proton radiotherapy. Produced via immunoSEQ multiplex PCR; TCRdb's table is partial and in-frame only. The repertoire holds around 26,000 clones, with nearly 85% as singletons. Here the sequenced sample was peripheral blood, taken from a patient treated with proton-based radiotherapy. These receptors were obtained from a woman in her 70s with pancreatic cancer. CDR3s include the opening cysteine and the closing phenylalanine or tryptophan. The D gene is left open where the match is weak. Size tells how often a clone was seen (once, few, many) or the class of an expanded clone, and some rows leave it out.

DNA	CDR3	size	V	J	length	D
TGTGCCAGCAGCCCAGGGACAGATTATGGCTACACCTTC	CASSPGTDYGYTF	-	TRBV11-1	TRBJ1-2	13	TRBD1
TGTGCCAGCAGTTTAGGGAGGACAGGCGATCAGCCCCAGCATTTT	CASSLGRTGDQPQHF	-	TRBV28	TRBJ1-5	15	TRBD1
TGTGCCAGTGAATCCGACAGGAACTACAATGAGCAGTTCTTC	CASESDRNYNEQFF	-	TRBV6-1	TRBJ2-1	14	-
TGTGCCAGCAGTCAGAGTCGTGGCTACACCTTC	CASSQSRGYTF	-	TRBV28	TRBJ1-2	11	-
TGCGCCAGCAGCGGAACGGGACAGGGGAATTCACCCCTCCACTTT	CASSGTGQGNSPLHF	-	TRBV5-1	TRBJ1-6	15	TRBD1
TGTGCCAGCAGTTTTGGCTACGAGCAGTACTTC	CASSFGYEQYF	once	TRBV6-6	TRBJ2-7	11	-
TGTGCCAGCACCGGACCCGGGACAGGCGGTCATGGCTACACCTTC	CASTGPGTGGHGYTF	once	TRBV28	TRBJ1-2	15	TRBD1
TGTGCCAGCTCACCACCGGAGGGTAGGGAGACCCAGTACTTC	CASSPPEGRETQYF	few	TRBV18	TRBJ2-5	14	-
TGTGCCTGGAGTGTACGTGCCCAGGGTGTAGCTAACTATGGCTACACCTTC	CAWSVRAQGVANYGYTF	-	TRBV30	TRBJ1-2	17	-
TGTGCCAGTAGTATACCCCGCGTCACACGTCTGCAGTTCTTC	CASSIPRVTRLQFF	-	TRBV19	TRBJ2-1	14	-
TGTGCCAGCAGCTTAGGGCAGAACTATGGCTACACCTTC	CASSLGQNYGYTF	-	TRBV7-9	TRBJ1-2	13	-
TGCGCCAGCAGCCAAACAGACACCTACGAGCAGTACTTC	CASSQTDTYEQYF	-	TRBV4-1	TRBJ2-7	13	-
TGTGCCAGCAGTGAAGGGGGTTTCGGGGAAAAACTGTTTTTT	CASSEGGFGEKLFF	-	TRBV25-1	TRBJ1-4	14	-
TGTGCCAGCAGCTTAAATTTTCCAGGGGGGGCTGAAGCTTTCTTT	CASSLNFPGGAEAFF	few	TRBV7-2	TRBJ1-1	15	TRBD1
TGTGCCAGTAGCTGGGGACAGGGGGCTATTTACGAGCAGTACTTC	CASSWGQGAIYEQYF	-	TRBV19	TRBJ2-7	15	TRBD1
TGTGCCAGCAGCTTTAGGGGGAGGGCCAACGAGCAGTACTTC	CASSFRGRANEQYF	-	TRBV5-6	TRBJ2-7	14	-
TGTGCCAGCAGTGTACTGACTGGTAAGAGCTCCTACAATGAGCAGTTCTTC	CASSVLTGKSSYNEQFF	-	TRBV27	TRBJ2-1	17	-
TGCAGCGTTCGCAGGGGTTCCTACGAGCAGTACTTC	CSVRRGSYEQYF	-	TRBV29-1	TRBJ2-7	12	-
TGTGCCAGCAGCTTTAAACGAGACAATGAGCAGTTCTTC	CASSFKRDNEQFF	-	TRBV7-2	TRBJ2-1	13	-
TGTGCCAGCAGTTCACCGGGACAGGGGGCCGATACGCAGTATTTT	CASSSPGQGADTQYF	-	TRBV6-6	TRBJ2-3	15	TRBD1
TGTGCCTGGAGCCCGACAGAGAACTATGGCTACACCTTC	CAWSPTENYGYTF	-	TRBV30	TRBJ1-2	13	-
TGCGCCAGCAGCCAAGGATCCCAGCGGGAGTACACAGATACGCAGTATTTT	CASSQGSQREYTDTQYF	-	TRBV4-3	TRBJ2-3	17	TRBD2
TGTGCCAGCAGTTTGGGACAGCTTAACTATGGCTACACCTTC	CASSLGQLNYGYTF	-	TRBV27	TRBJ1-2	14	TRBD1
TGTGCCAGCAGCAGCCGGGTCCCCTCGGACGAGCAGTACTTC	CASSSRVPSDEQYF	-	TRBV13	TRBJ2-7	14	-
TGTGCCAGCAGTACCGGACAGGGGCATGGCTACACCTTC	CASSTGQGHGYTF	-	TRBV28	TRBJ1-2	13	TRBD1
TGTGCCAGCTCCCTTCTTTTTACGGACATCACCCAAGAGACCCAGTACTTC	CASSLLFTDITQETQYF	-	TRBV18	TRBJ2-5	17	-
TGTGCCAGCTCACCAAGCGGACCCGCCTACAATGAGCAGTTCTTC	CASSPSGPAYNEQFF	-	TRBV18	TRBJ2-1	15	-
TGTGCCAGCTCACCATTCTCGCCTAGCGGAAGCTCCTACAATGAGCAGTTCTTC	CASSPFSPSGSSYNEQFF	-	TRBV18	TRBJ2-1	18	TRBD2